The rows below give T cell receptor beta chains drawn from one sample of a study of blood T cells in healthy people across ages. Via MiXCR, TCRdb re-called the 5' RACE reads, giving one row per CDR3 protein. The table has around 1,800,000 distinct CDR3 sequences, 35% to 50% seen once. Sequenced sample: blood. The receptors here all came from a human donor in good health. CDR3s leave out the opening cysteine and the closing phenylalanine or tryptophan. Fields, in order: clone size, V gene, J gene, CDR3 protein. Size tells how often a clone was seen (once, few, many) or the class of an expanded clone, and some rows leave it out.

>NA|TRBV27|TRBJ2-7
ASSLSYPYEQY
>NA|TRBV27|TRBJ1-2
ASSFSTEGNYGYT
>few|TRBV12-5|TRBJ2-1
ASGLVSRGLFYNEQF
>NA|TRBV29-1|TRBJ1-1
SAGRTEAF
>NA|TRBV24-1|TRBJ2-3
ATSDSNPGLAASTDTQY
>NA|TRBV19|TRBJ1-2
AGRQGYGYT
>NA|TRBV12-3/TRBV12-4|TRBJ2-7
ASSLGLPLNEQY
>few|TRBV3-1|TRBJ2-1
ASSPTRRGLDEQF
>NA|TRBV6-2/TRBV6-3|TRBJ1-2
ASRDVGRSYSGYT
>NA|TRBV20-1|TRBJ2-1
SVSTSGGGFNEQF
>NA|TRBV7-8|TRBJ2-5
ASSLVLAIGSETQY
>NA|TRBV7-2|TRBJ1-1
ASSSQGLGGPWTRTEAF
>NA|TRBV7-9|TRBJ2-5
ASSSPGLQETQY
>NA|TRBV5-5|TRBJ2-3
ASSYPQGAGTDTQY
>NA|TRBV5-1|TRBJ1-2
ASSIVFGRTGYGYT
>many|TRBV7-2|TRBJ2-6
ASSFEQGRSGANVLT
>NA|TRBV18|TRBJ2-2
ASSGDRSTGELF
>NA|TRBV7-2|TRBJ2-5
ASSLRRLAGQETQY
>NA|TRBV5-1|TRBJ2-1
ASTQGTGYNEQF
>few|TRBV7-9|TRBJ2-1
ASSLAYSTGASNEQF
>few|TRBV29-1|TRBJ2-7
SLLFNEQY
>NA|TRBV6-6|TRBJ2-7
ASSGYTGTGFYEQY
>NA|TRBV20-1|TRBJ2-7
SAREASGGHKEQY